The subject of this entry is one TCR beta chain. Its antigen is unidentified. The sample originates from a study of T-cell memory formation after mild COVID-19. The overall study: Clusters were largely donor specific. Study conclusions and caveats: Those CD4+ clones that contracted were mainly in CM and EM (CD8+ ones in EMRA).

5'RACE, which relied on constant-segment primers, yielded TCR alpha and TCR beta cDNA libraries carrying sample barcodes and UMIs. TCRdb itself ran the 5' RACE reads through MiXCR, one entry per CDR3 protein. The sample contains around 440,000 distinct CDR3 sequences, around a sixth of which appear only once. The CDR3 is 15 amino acids. Per the germline V gene, CDR1 is KGHSH and CDR2 is LQKENI. V gave up 3 bases and J gave up 5 bases, with 13 bases separating them. The sequenced sample was PBMCs or a T cell subset sorted from them (not recorded which). This clonotype originated in an adult woman who had mild COVID-19 (a few samples of this study predate the infection). Cell type and time point are not known. The chain combines TRBV18 with TRBJ1-4; D may be TRBD1 (6 bases). The CDR3 is CASSPSQGTNEKLFF. CDR3 DNA: TGTGCCAGCTCACCCTCCCAGGGGACGAATGAAAAACTGTTTTTT.